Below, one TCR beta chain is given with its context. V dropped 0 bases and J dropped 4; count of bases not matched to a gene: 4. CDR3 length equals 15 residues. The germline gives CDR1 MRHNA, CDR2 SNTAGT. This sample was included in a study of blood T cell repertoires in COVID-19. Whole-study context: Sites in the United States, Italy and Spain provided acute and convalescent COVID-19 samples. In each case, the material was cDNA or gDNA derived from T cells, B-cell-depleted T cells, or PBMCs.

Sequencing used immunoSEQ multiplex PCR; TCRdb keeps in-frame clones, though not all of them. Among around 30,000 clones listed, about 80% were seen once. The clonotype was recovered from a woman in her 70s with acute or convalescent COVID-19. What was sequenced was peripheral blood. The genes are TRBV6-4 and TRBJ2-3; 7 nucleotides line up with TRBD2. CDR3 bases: TGTGCCAGCAGTGACTCGTGGGGGGGGGCAGATACGCAGTATTTT. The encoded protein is CASSDSWGGADTQYF.